This T cell receptor (beta chain) was documented in a study of CD8+CD57+ T cells in acquired aplastic anemia. In patients chosen for sequencing, flow cytometry had shown CD8+CD57+ cell expansion. Germline V gene data show CDR1 as SEHNR and CDR2 as FQNEAQ (reference sequence). The CDR3 totals 14 residues. With 9 bases clipped from V and 8 bases from J, the junction kept 11 bases outside the gene matches. The template used for profiling TCR beta VDJ and CDR3 was genomic DNA. One entry per CDR3 protein, called by TCRdb with MiXCR from the reads. The repertoire holds around 170,000 distinct CDR3 sequences, around 45% seen once, with approximately 9.7% in the top ten.

V and J are TRBV7-9 and TRBJ1-2; 11 nucleotides line up with TRBD1. The sequenced sample was sorted CD4+, CD8+, or CD8+CD57+ T cells (not recorded which) from PBMCs. This TCR was recovered from a human donor with aplastic anemia. CDR3 protein: CASHPGQGAWGYTF. The CDR3 DNA reads as TGTGCCAGTCACCCTGGACAGGGGGCTTGGGGCTACACCTTC.